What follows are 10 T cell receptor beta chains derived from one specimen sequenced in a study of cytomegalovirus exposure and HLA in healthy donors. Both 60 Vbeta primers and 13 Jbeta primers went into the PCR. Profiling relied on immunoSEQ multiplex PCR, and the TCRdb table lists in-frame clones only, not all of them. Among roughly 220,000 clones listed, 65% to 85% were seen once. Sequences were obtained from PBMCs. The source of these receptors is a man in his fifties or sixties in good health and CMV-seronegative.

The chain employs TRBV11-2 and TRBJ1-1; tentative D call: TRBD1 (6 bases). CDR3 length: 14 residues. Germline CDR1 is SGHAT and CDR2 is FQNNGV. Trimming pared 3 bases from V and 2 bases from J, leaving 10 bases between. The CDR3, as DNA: TGTGCCAGCAGCTTTGGACAGATTAACACTGAAGCTTTCTTT. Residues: CASSFGQINTEAFF. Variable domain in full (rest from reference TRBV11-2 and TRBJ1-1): EAGVAQSPRYKIIEKRQSVAFWCNPISGHATLYWYQQILGQGPKLLIQFQNNGVVDDSQLPKDRFSAERLKGVDSTLKIQPAKLEDSAVYLCASSFGQINTEAFFGQGTRLTVV.

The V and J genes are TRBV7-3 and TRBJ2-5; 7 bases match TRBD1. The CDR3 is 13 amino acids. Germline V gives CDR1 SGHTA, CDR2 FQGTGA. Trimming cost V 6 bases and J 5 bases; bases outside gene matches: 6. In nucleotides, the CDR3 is TGTGCCAGCAGTTGGGGGACAGTGGAGACCCAGTACTTC. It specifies CASSWGTVETQYF.

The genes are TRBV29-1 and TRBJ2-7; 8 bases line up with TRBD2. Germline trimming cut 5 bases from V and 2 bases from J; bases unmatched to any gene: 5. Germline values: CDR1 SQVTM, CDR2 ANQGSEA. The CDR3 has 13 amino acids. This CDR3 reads CSVSGTRAYEQYF. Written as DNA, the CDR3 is TGCAGCGTTTCCGGGACTAGAGCCTACGAGCAGTACTTC.

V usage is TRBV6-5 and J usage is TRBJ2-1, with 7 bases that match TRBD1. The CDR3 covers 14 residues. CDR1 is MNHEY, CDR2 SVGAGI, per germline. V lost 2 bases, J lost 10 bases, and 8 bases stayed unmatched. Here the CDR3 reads CASSYDRVVREQFF. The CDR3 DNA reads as TGTGCCAGCAGTTACGACAGGGTTGTTAGAGAGCAGTTCTTC.

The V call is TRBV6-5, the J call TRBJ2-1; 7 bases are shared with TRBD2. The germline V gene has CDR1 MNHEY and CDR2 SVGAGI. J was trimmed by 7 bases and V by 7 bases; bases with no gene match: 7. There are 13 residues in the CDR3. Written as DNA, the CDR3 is TGTGCCAGCAATCCTCACGGGGGGAATGAGCAGTTCTTC. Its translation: CASNPHGGNEQFF.

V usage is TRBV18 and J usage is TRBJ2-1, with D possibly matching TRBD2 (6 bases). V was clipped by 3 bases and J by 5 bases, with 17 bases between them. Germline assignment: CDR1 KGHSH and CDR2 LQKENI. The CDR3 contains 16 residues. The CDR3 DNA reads TGTGCCAGCTCACCCCTCGGAGGGCTAAGTAACAATGAGCAGTTCTTC. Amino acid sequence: CASSPLGGLSNNEQFF.

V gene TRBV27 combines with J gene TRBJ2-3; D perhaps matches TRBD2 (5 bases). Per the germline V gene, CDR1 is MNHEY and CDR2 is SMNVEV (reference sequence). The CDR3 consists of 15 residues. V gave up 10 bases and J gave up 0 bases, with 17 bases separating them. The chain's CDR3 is CAIGNSRASTDTQYF. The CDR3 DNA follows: TGTGCCATCGGGAACTCGCGGGCCAGCACAGATACGCAGTATTTT.

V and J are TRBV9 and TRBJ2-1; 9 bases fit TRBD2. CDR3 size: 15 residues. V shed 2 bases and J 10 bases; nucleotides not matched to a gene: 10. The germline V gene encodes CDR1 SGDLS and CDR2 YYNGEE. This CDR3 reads CASSVGAGGFYEQFF. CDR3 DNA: TGTGCCAGCAGCGTGGGAGCGGGAGGCTTCTACGAGCAGTTCTTC.

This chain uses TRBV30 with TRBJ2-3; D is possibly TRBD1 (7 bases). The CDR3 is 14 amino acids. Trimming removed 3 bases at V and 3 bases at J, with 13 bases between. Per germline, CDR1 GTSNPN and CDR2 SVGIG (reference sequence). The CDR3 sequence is CAWREGQRTDTQYF. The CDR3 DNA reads TGTGCCTGGAGGGAGGGACAGAGAACAGATACGCAGTATTTT.

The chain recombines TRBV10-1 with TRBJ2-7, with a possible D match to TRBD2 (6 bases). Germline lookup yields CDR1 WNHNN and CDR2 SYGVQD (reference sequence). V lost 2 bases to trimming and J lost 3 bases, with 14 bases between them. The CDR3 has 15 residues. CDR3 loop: CASSERTTGGYEQYF. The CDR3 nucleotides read TGCGCCAGCAGTGAGAGGACCACCGGGGGCTACGAGCAGTACTTC.